This T cell receptor beta chain was captured in a study of T cells after yellow fever vaccination. As TCR cDNA was made by 5'RACE template switching, a universal primer site and UMIs were added. TCRdb called the 5' RACE reads again in MiXCR, with one record for every CDR3 protein. The sample records about 360,000 distinct CDR3 sequences, 6.2% being singletons. V was clipped by 3 bases and J by 0 bases, with 19 bases between them. Germline V gene sequence: CDR1 DFQATT, CDR2 SNEGSKA (reference sequence). There are 17 residues in the CDR3. A word on this clonotype: What it binds is not known.

Study-wide findings and caveats: Reappearance after the booster was observed for most primary-vaccination clones (96% CD4, less than 90% CD8).

Sequenced material: PBMCs, taken 5 days after the yellow fever booster vaccination. This rearrangement joins TRBV20-1 to TRBJ2-3; tentatively, D is TRBD1 (6 bases). This receptor was taken from a man between 25 and 39 years old who received the YFV17D yellow fever vaccine. The CDR3 sequence: CSASGRGAGSSTDTQYF. CDR3 bases: TGCAGTGCTAGTGGCAGGGGCGCAGGTTCTAGCACAGATACGCAGTATTTT.